These 4 T cell receptor beta chains originate from one sample sequenced in a study of CD8 T cells in ankylosing spondylitis. TCRdb redid the calling of the 5' RACE reads with MiXCR, one entry per CDR3 protein. The table has around 6,100 distinct CDR3 sequences, 2.1% seen once; the top ten hold 40% to 65%. Sequencing used blood, either unsorted or a sorted T cell fraction (not recorded which). All receptors come from a male donor with ankylosing spondylitis or in good health (not recorded which).

Many counts were recorded for this clonotype. The rearrangement joins TRBV9 to TRBJ2-7; possible D gene TRBD1, 6 bases. Trimming left V 3 bases short and J 5 bases short, with 21 bases between. CDR1 is SGDLS, CDR2 YYNGEE, per germline. This CDR3 spans 16 amino acids. The CDR3 DNA follows: TGTGCCAGCAGCGCTAAGGGGTTAGGGGGAGAGGACGAGCAGTACTTC. Translating gives CASSAKGLGGEDEQYF.

This clonotype occurred many times. The V call is TRBV9, the J call TRBJ2-5, with 10 bases identical to TRBD2. The ends lost 2 bases at V and 0 bases at J; junction bases unmatched: 4. Germline CDR1 and CDR2: SGDLS and YYNGEE. The CDR3 is 16 amino acids. CDR3 DNA sequence: TGTGCCAGCAGCGTCGGGACTAGCGCGTACCAAGAGACCCAGTACTTC. Protein product: CASSVGTSAYQETQYF.

This clonotype was picked up many times. The chain employs TRBV11-2 and TRBJ2-1, with 12 bases aligning to TRBD2. The CDR3 contains 16 residues. Per germline, CDR1 SGHAT and CDR2 FQNNGV. Trimming took 1 base from V and 10 from J; bases not matched to a gene: 8. In nucleotides, the CDR3 is TGTGCCAGCAGCTTAGGTCCTAGCGGGAGGGCGGAAGAGCAGTTCTTC. Its translation is CASSLGPSGRAEEQFF.

By sample share, this clonotype is medium-sized. This chain links TRBV9 with TRBJ2-7; D may match TRBD1 or TRBD2 (5 bases each). There are 14 residues in the CDR3. V lost 4 bases and J lost 2, with 13 bases in between. Looked up from germline, CDR1 is SGDLS and CDR2 is YYNGEE. The CDR3 region has the DNA TGTGCCAGCAGCCCTTCGGGACGGACCTACGAGCAGTACTTC. Its protein is CASSPSGRTYEQYF.